Described below is a single T cell receptor (beta chain) sequence and its context. The antigen remains undetermined. The sorting of PBMCs gave CD4+ and CD8+ T cells. RNA extraction and reverse transcription yielded cDNA as sequencing template. Some clones are missing from TCRdb's copy, which holds only in-frame ones; the method was immunoSEQ multiplex PCR. This table holds under 150,000 clones, about two thirds found once. The sample comes from a study of CD8+ T cells in alopecia areata. Study-wide points: Sharing of TCR sequences between patients (possibly for HLA-related reasons) was less clear than in mice.

Germline-derived CDR1 and CDR2 are SNHLY and FYNNEI. Deletions cut 2 bases from V and 3 bases from J, with 13 bases between. The CDR3 has 15 amino acids. The rearrangement uses TRBV2 and TRBJ1-2; D is unclear. Sequenced material: CD8+ T cells sorted from blood. This sequence was found in a human donor in good health. In DNA form, the CDR3 reads TGTGCCAGCAGTGAAAGCGTCCCTTGGGACTATGGCTACACCTTC. Translating gives CASSESVPWDYGYTF.